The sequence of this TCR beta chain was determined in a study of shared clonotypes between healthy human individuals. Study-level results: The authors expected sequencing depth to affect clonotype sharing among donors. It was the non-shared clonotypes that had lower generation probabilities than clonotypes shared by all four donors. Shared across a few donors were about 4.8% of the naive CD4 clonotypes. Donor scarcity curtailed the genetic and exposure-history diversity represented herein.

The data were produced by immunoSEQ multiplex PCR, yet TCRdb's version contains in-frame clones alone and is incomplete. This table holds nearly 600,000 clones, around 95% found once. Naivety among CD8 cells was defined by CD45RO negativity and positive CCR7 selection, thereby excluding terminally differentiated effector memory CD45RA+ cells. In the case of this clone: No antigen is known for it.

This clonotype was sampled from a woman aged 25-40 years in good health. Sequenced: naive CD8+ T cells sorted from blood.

As DNA, the CDR3 is TGTGCCAGCAGTTTAAATAGTATATTCGACGAGCAGTACTTC. Translating it yields CASSLNSIFDEQYF. The chain links TRBV28 to TRBJ2-7, with D unresolved. CDR3 length equals 14 residues. V lost 2 bases and J 5 bases, leaving 13 bases between the germline ends. From germline, CDR1 is MDHEN and CDR2 SYDVKM.